One sample yielded the 22 T cell receptor beta chains listed below, sequenced in a study of T cells expressing NK-cell markers. TCRdb reprocessed the 5' RACE reads and keeps a single row for each CDR3 protein, giving no DNA. Recorded here are some 460,000 distinct CDR3 sequences; the top ten clones represent more than 1.4%. The material sequenced was blood T cells: a sorted CD56 or NKG2C T cell subset, CD4+ or CD8+ T cells, or bulk PBMC T cells (not recorded which). These receptors all stem from a woman aged 45-60 years in good health.

The chain uses TRBV15 and TRBJ2-5; the TCRdb call, TRBD1, lacks DNA for checking. CDR3 size: 14 residues. Germline V gives CDR1 LNHNV, CDR2 YYDKDF (reference sequence). The CDR3: CATSRVDSKETQYF.

This chain connects TRBV7-9 to TRBJ2-7; TCRdb picks TRBD1, but there is no DNA to check that call. The length of the CDR3 is 15 residues. CDR1 SEHNR and CDR2 FQNEAQ come from the germline V gene (reference sequence). CDR3 protein: CASSLGPGHAYEQYF.

This chain uses TRBV5-1 with TRBJ2-3; TCRdb's D call of TRBD1 is untestable without DNA. The CDR3 has 17 residues. CDR1 and CDR2 from the germline V gene are SGHRS and YFSETQ. CDR3 sequence: CASRQRTGVLRADTQYF.

The chain couples TRBV6-2 or TRBV6-3 to TRBJ2-5; the D call from TCRdb, TRBD1, cannot be confirmed without DNA. From germline, CDR1 is MNHEY and CDR2 SVGEGT. The CDR3 consists of 14 residues. CDR3 loop: CASRVFGAQETQYF.

The rearrangement uses TRBV29-1 and TRBJ2-7. CDR1 SQVTM and CDR2 ANQGSEA come from the germline V gene. The CDR3 loop spans 11 amino acids. The CDR3 sequence: CSVEGPVGQYF.

J is TRBJ2-7 and V is TRBV12-3 or TRBV12-4; the TCRdb D gene call, TRBD1, has no DNA to confirm it. The CDR3 loop spans 12 amino acids. CDR3 sequence: CASSPFRDEQYF.

The V and J genes are TRBV9 and TRBJ2-3; absent DNA, TCRdb's TRBD2 call cannot be checked. The germline CDR1 and CDR2 sequences are SGDLS and YYNGEE. CDR3 length: 17 amino acids. CDR3 region: CASSSPASGRRSDTQYF.

The chain recombines TRBV9 with TRBJ2-1; there is no DNA to check the TCRdb D call of TRBD1. Germline V gene data show CDR1 as SGDLS and CDR2 as YYNGEE. The CDR3 has 15 amino acids. The CDR3 sequence is CASSTKRRGYNEQFF.

The J gene is TRBJ2-1, the V gene TRBV5-1. Germline-derived CDR1 and CDR2 are SGHRS and YFSETQ. The CDR3 runs to 12 residues. The CDR3 sequence is CASSLERFEQFF.

The chain employs TRBV6-6 and TRBJ1-5; TCRdb's D call, TRBD1, is unchecked because there is no DNA. The germline CDR1 and CDR2 sequences are MNHNY and SVGAGI (reference sequence). The CDR3 loop spans 15 amino acids. The CDR3 here is CASSQEVRGAQPQHF.

The chain couples TRBV20-1 to TRBJ2-3; TCRdb outputs TRBD1, but without DNA this stays unchecked. This CDR3 spans 18 amino acids. CDR1 DFQATT and CDR2 SNEGSKA come from the germline V gene (reference sequence). The CDR3 loop is CSARDRKESRRSTDTQYF.

The CDR3 sequence: CSASTGGAYNEQFF. The V gene is TRBV20-1, the J gene TRBJ2-1; TCRdb gives TRBD1 as the D gene, but with no DNA this cannot be confirmed. The germline V gene has CDR1 DFQATT and CDR2 SNEGSKA (reference sequence). This CDR3 is 14 amino acids long.

This sequence joins TRBV11-3 and TRBJ2-7; TCRdb lists TRBD1, though no DNA is available to test this call. This CDR3 has 13 amino acids. Per germline, CDR1 SGHNT and CDR2 YENEEA. CDR3 sequence: CASSAPSVREQYF.

This chain joins TRBV5-1 and TRBJ2-7; TCRdb outputs TRBD1, but without DNA this stays unchecked. Germline CDR1 and CDR2: SGHRS and YFSETQ. The CDR3 runs to 12 residues. CDR3 in amino acids: CASHIPGSEQYF.

The rearrangement links TRBV7-2 to TRBJ2-3; checking the TCRdb D call of TRBD2 is not possible without DNA. The germline gives CDR1 SGHTA, CDR2 FQGNSA. This CDR3 has 15 amino acids. CDR3 in amino acids: CASSLVPLAGGTQYF.

This chain joins TRBV3-1 and TRBJ2-1; lacking DNA, the TRBD2 call made by TCRdb goes unchecked. Germline CDR1 and CDR2: LGHDT and YNNKEL (reference sequence). There are 13 residues in the CDR3. This CDR3 is CASSPRGAGGTFF.

V gene TRBV12-3 or TRBV12-4 combines with J gene TRBJ1-1; TCRdb selects TRBD1, and the lack of DNA leaves this call unchecked. The CDR3 contains 15 residues. This CDR3 is CASSFSGQAYTEAFF.

This rearrangement joins TRBV5-1 to TRBJ2-1; there is no DNA to check the TCRdb D call of TRBD2. The CDR3 runs to 15 residues. Germline assignment: CDR1 SGHRS and CDR2 YFSETQ. The CDR3 loop is CASSLTPGTLNEQFF.

V gene TRBV5-1 combines with J gene TRBJ1-4; TCRdb's D gene call, TRBD1, goes unchecked for lack of DNA. Germline V gene data show CDR1 as SGHRS and CDR2 as YFSETQ. The CDR3 length is 14 residues. The CDR3 loop reads CASSPAGTGEKLFF.

The J gene is TRBJ2-7, the V gene TRBV2; no DNA is available, so the TRBD2 call from TCRdb remains unchecked. Germline V gives CDR1 SNHLY, CDR2 FYNNEI. The CDR3 runs to 12 residues. The chain's CDR3 is CASSDTGGEQYF.

The rearrangement uses TRBV3-1 and TRBJ1-6; TCRdb picks TRBD1, but there is no DNA to check that call. Germline CDR1 is LGHDT and CDR2 is YNNKEL (reference sequence). This CDR3 is built from 15 residues. CDR3 sequence reads: CASSQGGQGLLPLHF.

CDR3 region: CASSNRTGVNTEAFF. The chain carries TRBV18 and TRBJ1-1; the D gene TCRdb calls, TRBD1, cannot be checked with no DNA. The CDR3 contains 15 residues. Looked up from germline, CDR1 is KGHSH and CDR2 is LQKENI.